This entry concerns a single T cell receptor (beta chain). The antigen remains undetermined. The data were taken from a study of shared clonotypes between healthy human individuals. Study outcomes and limitations: Of the naive CD4 clonotypes, roughly 5.5% were shared across a few donors.

Profiled with immunoSEQ multiplex PCR; TCRdb holds only in-frame clones, not every one. The table shows under 1,100,000 clones, with 75% occurring only once. The specimen was memory CD4+ T cells sorted from blood. Subset defined: CD45RA-negative fraction. This TCR was recovered from a man between 18 and 29 years old in good health.

As DNA, the CDR3 is TGTGCCACCAGCAGAGTCCGAGGGGGGACAGGCAACACCGGGGAGCTGTTTTTT. This gives the protein CATSRVRGGTGNTGELFF. The chain is built from TRBV15 and TRBJ2-2; the match to TRBD1 covers 8 bases. The germline V gene has CDR1 LNHNV and CDR2 YYDKDF (reference sequence). With 1 base clipped from V and 2 bases from J, the junction kept 9 bases outside the gene matches. The CDR3 is made up of 18 amino acids.